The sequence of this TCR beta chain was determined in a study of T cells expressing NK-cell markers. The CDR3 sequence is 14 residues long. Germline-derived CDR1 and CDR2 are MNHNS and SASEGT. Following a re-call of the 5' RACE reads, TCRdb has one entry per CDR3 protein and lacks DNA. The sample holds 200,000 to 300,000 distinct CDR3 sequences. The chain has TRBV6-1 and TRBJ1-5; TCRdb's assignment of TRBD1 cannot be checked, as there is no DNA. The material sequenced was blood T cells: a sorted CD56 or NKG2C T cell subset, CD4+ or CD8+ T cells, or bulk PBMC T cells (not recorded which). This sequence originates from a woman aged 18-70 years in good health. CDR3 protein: CASSVSPGNQPQHF.